These T cell receptor beta chains were read from a single sample in a study of blood T cell repertoires in COVID-19. Sequencing was performed with immunoSEQ multiplex PCR; in TCRdb, only in-frame clones are kept and a portion is missing. The top ten hold 9% to 10% of the sample, which has around 70,000 clones, just under 80% seen once. The sequencing input was peripheral blood. The receptors stem from a human donor in a cohort sampled during active COVID-19. CDR3s include the opening cysteine and the closing phenylalanine or tryptophan. Each record gives: J gene, V gene, D gene, clone size, CDR3 protein, CDR3 DNA. D genes are given only for firm matches. Clone size, where shown, is once, few, many, or a class for clones that have expanded.

J gene: TRBJ2-1
V gene: TRBV9
D gene: TRBD2
clone size: .
CDR3 protein: CASSVGLAASHEQFF
CDR3 DNA: TGTGCCAGCAGCGTAGGACTAGCAGCCTCACATGAGCAGTTCTTC

J gene: TRBJ2-1
V gene: TRBV27
D gene: TRBD1
clone size: .
CDR3 protein: CASRIRQGAYNEQFF
CDR3 DNA: TGTGCCAGCCGAATTAGACAGGGGGCGTACAATGAGCAGTTCTTC

J gene: TRBJ2-2
V gene: TRBV7-7
D gene: .
clone size: few
CDR3 protein: CASSPTGIDTGELFF
CDR3 DNA: TGTGCTAGCAGCCCCACAGGGATTGACACCGGGGAGCTGTTTTTT

J gene: TRBJ2-1
V gene: TRBV11-3
D gene: TRBD2
clone size: .
CDR3 protein: CASSLDGRPSNEQFF
CDR3 DNA: TGTGCCAGCAGCTTAGACGGGAGGCCCTCGAATGAGCAGTTCTTC

J gene: TRBJ2-7
V gene: TRBV7-9
D gene: .
clone size: .
CDR3 protein: CASSLVGDEQYF
CDR3 DNA: TGTGCCAGCAGCTTAGTCGGGGACGAGCAGTACTTC

J gene: TRBJ1-4
V gene: TRBV11-2
D gene: .
clone size: .
CDR3 protein: CASSLAMTMGGKLFF
CDR3 DNA: TGTGCCAGCAGCTTAGCGATGACAATGGGCGGGAAACTGTTTTTT

J gene: TRBJ2-7
V gene: TRBV7-2
D gene: TRBD1
clone size: once
CDR3 protein: CASSLLGQGAGEQYF
CDR3 DNA: TGTGCCAGCAGCTTACTGGGACAGGGGGCAGGAGAGCAGTACTTC

J gene: TRBJ2-1
V gene: TRBV4-3
D gene: TRBD2
clone size: .
CDR3 protein: CASSQDMTSGSSNEQFF
CDR3 DNA: TGCGCCAGCAGCCAAGATATGACTAGCGGGAGTTCGAATGAGCAGTTCTTC

J gene: TRBJ1-5
V gene: TRBV7-2
D gene: TRBD1
clone size: .
CDR3 protein: CASSYGTGRQPQHF
CDR3 DNA: TGTGCCAGCAGCTACGGGACAGGGCGTCAGCCCCAGCATTTT

J gene: TRBJ2-1
V gene: TRBV5-8
D gene: .
clone size: .
CDR3 protein: CASSLRGMAYNEQFF
CDR3 DNA: TGTGCCAGCAGCTTACGCGGGATGGCCTACAATGAGCAGTTCTTC

J gene: TRBJ1-1
V gene: TRBV19
D gene: TRBD1
clone size: .
CDR3 protein: CASSIGDRDTEAFF
CDR3 DNA: TGTGCCAGTAGTATTGGCGACAGGGACACTGAAGCTTTCTTT

J gene: TRBJ1-5
V gene: TRBV7-2
D gene: TRBD1
clone size: .
CDR3 protein: CASSPDRGRSNQPQHF
CDR3 DNA: TGTGCCAGCAGCCCCGACAGGGGGCGATCCAATCAGCCCCAGCATTTT

J gene: TRBJ2-5
V gene: TRBV19
D gene: TRBD2
clone size: .
CDR3 protein: CASSIGGLVMETQYF
CDR3 DNA: TGTGCCAGTAGTATAGGGGGACTAGTTATGGAGACCCAGTACTTC

J gene: TRBJ2-1
V gene: TRBV6-2/TRBV6-3
D gene: TRBD2
clone size: few
CDR3 protein: CASSYSTLAGGNEQFF
CDR3 DNA: TGTGCCAGCAGTTACTCGACACTAGCGGGAGGGAATGAGCAGTTCTTC

J gene: TRBJ1-6
V gene: TRBV24-1
D gene: .
clone size: few
CDR3 protein: CATSDWPVTGNSPLHF
CDR3 DNA: TGTGCCACCAGTGATTGGCCAGTGACAGGTAACTCACCCCTCCACTTT

J gene: TRBJ1-5
V gene: TRBV6-5
D gene: .
clone size: .
CDR3 protein: CASTPELYQPQHF
CDR3 DNA: TGTGCCAGCACCCCCGAACTTTATCAGCCCCAGCATTTT

J gene: TRBJ2-7
V gene: TRBV28
D gene: .
clone size: .
CDR3 protein: CASTTLGGVEQYF
CDR3 DNA: TGTGCCAGCACCACCCTAGGGGGTGTCGAGCAGTACTTC

J gene: TRBJ2-7
V gene: TRBV24-1
D gene: .
clone size: .
CDR3 protein: CATSLGAGHSYEQYF
CDR3 DNA: TGTGCCACCAGCCTAGGGGCAGGGCACTCCTACGAGCAGTACTTC

J gene: TRBJ2-1
V gene: TRBV19
D gene: TRBD2
clone size: .
CDR3 protein: CASSIDRGLAVYNEQFF
CDR3 DNA: TGTGCCAGTAGTATAGATAGGGGACTAGCGGTGTACAATGAGCAGTTCTTC

J gene: TRBJ2-3
V gene: TRBV4-1
D gene: .
clone size: .
CDR3 protein: CASSQPGARDTQYF
CDR3 DNA: TGCGCCAGCAGCCAGCCAGGGGCACGAGATACGCAGTATTTT

J gene: TRBJ1-1
V gene: TRBV19
D gene: .
clone size: .
CDR3 protein: CASRSTWTAGTEAFF
CDR3 DNA: TGTGCCAGCCGTTCAACATGGACAGCTGGCACTGAAGCTTTCTTT

J gene: TRBJ2-7
V gene: TRBV24-1
D gene: .
clone size: .
CDR3 protein: CATSVGGTSYEQYF
CDR3 DNA: TGTGCCACCAGTGTTGGAGGAACCTCCTACGAGCAGTACTTC

J gene: TRBJ1-6
V gene: TRBV30
D gene: .
clone size: .
CDR3 protein: CAWSAGSGPLGNSPLHF
CDR3 DNA: TGTGCCTGGAGTGCCGGTTCAGGGCCCCTGGGTAATTCACCCCTCCACTTT

J gene: TRBJ1-1
V gene: TRBV28
D gene: .
clone size: .
CDR3 protein: CASTLGGANTEAFF
CDR3 DNA: TGTGCCAGCACCCTAGGGGGGGCGAACACTGAAGCTTTCTTT

J gene: TRBJ1-5
V gene: TRBV24-1
D gene: TRBD1
clone size: .
CDR3 protein: CATNAGTDNQPQHF
CDR3 DNA: TGTGCCACTAATGCCGGGACAGACAATCAGCCCCAGCATTTT

J gene: TRBJ1-2
V gene: TRBV10-3
D gene: TRBD1
clone size: .
CDR3 protein: CAISESAEGTGGGYTF
CDR3 DNA: TGTGCCATCAGTGAGTCGGCAGAAGGGACAGGGGGCGGCTACACCTTC

J gene: TRBJ2-1
V gene: TRBV7-3
D gene: .
clone size: .
CDR3 protein: CASSPRLKPYNEQFF
CDR3 DNA: TGTGCCAGCAGCCCAAGACTTAAACCCTACAATGAGCAGTTCTTC

J gene: TRBJ1-1
V gene: TRBV5-4
D gene: .
clone size: .
CDR3 protein: CASSFGVWGEAFF
CDR3 DNA: TGTGCCAGCAGCTTCGGGGTTTGGGGTGAAGCTTTCTTT

J gene: TRBJ1-3
V gene: TRBV5-5
D gene: .
clone size: .
CDR3 protein: CASSNFESPGNTIYF
CDR3 DNA: TGTGCCAGCAGCAACTTTGAGTCTCCTGGAAACACCATATATTTT

J gene: TRBJ2-7
V gene: TRBV4-3
D gene: TRBD1
clone size: .
CDR3 protein: CASSPGTGGFEQYF
CDR3 DNA: TGCGCCAGCAGCCCAGGGACAGGGGGCTTCGAGCAGTACTTC

J gene: TRBJ2-3
V gene: TRBV5-4
D gene: TRBD2
clone size: .
CDR3 protein: CAGGTRGTDTQYF
CDR3 DNA: TGTGCCGGCGGGACTAGGGGCACAGATACGCAGTATTTT

J gene: TRBJ1-2
V gene: TRBV7-2
D gene: .
clone size: .
CDR3 protein: CASSAGWAYGYTF
CDR3 DNA: TGTGCCAGCAGCGCAGGGTGGGCCTATGGCTACACCTTC

J gene: TRBJ2-7
V gene: TRBV21-1
D gene: .
clone size: few
CDR3 protein: CASSKLEGRDRVYEQYF
CDR3 DNA: TGTGCCAGCAGCAAATTAGAGGGCCGGGACAGGGTCTACGAGCAGTACTTC

J gene: TRBJ1-5
V gene: TRBV7-9
D gene: .
clone size: .
CDR3 protein: CASSLDRANQPQHF
CDR3 DNA: TGTGCCAGCAGCCTGGACAGAGCTAATCAGCCCCAGCATTTT

J gene: TRBJ1-2
V gene: TRBV11-1
D gene: .
clone size: .
CDR3 protein: CASTLSPTGSYGYTF
CDR3 DNA: TGTGCCAGCACACTCAGTCCAACAGGGTCCTATGGCTACACCTTC

J gene: TRBJ2-7
V gene: TRBV19
D gene: TRBD2
clone size: .
CDR3 protein: CASSTSGRREQYF
CDR3 DNA: TGTGCCAGTTCGACTAGCGGGAGGCGAGAGCAGTACTTC

J gene: TRBJ2-3
V gene: TRBV3-1/TRBV3-2
D gene: TRBD2
clone size: .
CDR3 protein: CASSSLTSGNTDTQYF
CDR3 DNA: TGTGCCAGCAGCTCTTTGACTAGCGGGAACACAGATACGCAGTATTTT

J gene: TRBJ1-2
V gene: TRBV12-3/TRBV12-4
D gene: .
clone size: .
CDR3 protein: CASSFRTYSPTF
CDR3 DNA: TGTGCCAGCAGTTTTCGCACGTACTCCCCTACCTTC

J gene: TRBJ2-7
V gene: TRBV7-2
D gene: .
clone size: .
CDR3 protein: CASSLVQGPYEQYF
CDR3 DNA: TGTGCCAGCAGCTTAGTACAGGGACCCTACGAGCAGTACTTC

J gene: TRBJ2-1
V gene: TRBV25-1
D gene: .
clone size: .
CDR3 protein: CASSETSRLANEQFF
CDR3 DNA: TGTGCCAGCAGTGAGACTAGTAGGTTAGCGAATGAGCAGTTCTTC

J gene: TRBJ2-7
V gene: TRBV19
D gene: .
clone size: .
CDR3 protein: CASSPTRPSYEQYF
CDR3 DNA: TGTGCCAGTAGCCCGACACGGCCCTCCTACGAGCAGTACTTC

J gene: TRBJ2-7
V gene: TRBV5-4
D gene: TRBD2
clone size: .
CDR3 protein: CASSPGTSGRAWGEQYF
CDR3 DNA: TGTGCCAGCAGCCCCGGGACTAGCGGGAGGGCCTGGGGCGAGCAGTACTTC

J gene: TRBJ2-5
V gene: TRBV7-2
D gene: TRBD1
clone size: .
CDR3 protein: CASSSSQGAWETQYF
CDR3 DNA: TGTGCCAGCAGCTCCTCTCAGGGGGCGTGGGAGACCCAGTACTTC

J gene: TRBJ2-1
V gene: TRBV7-9
D gene: .
clone size: few
CDR3 protein: CASSLGSSYNEQFF
CDR3 DNA: TGTGCCAGCAGCTTGGGGAGCTCCTACAATGAGCAGTTCTTC

J gene: TRBJ2-6
V gene: TRBV30
D gene: .
clone size: .
CDR3 protein: CAWRRGRVGSSGANVLTF
CDR3 DNA: TGTGCCTGGCGACGGGGTAGGGTAGGGTCCTCTGGGGCCAACGTCCTGACTTTC

J gene: TRBJ1-2
V gene: TRBV24-1
D gene: TRBD1
clone size: few
CDR3 protein: CATSDPGRGDYGYTF
CDR3 DNA: TGTGCCACCAGTGACCCTGGCAGGGGGGACTATGGCTACACCTTC

J gene: TRBJ2-3
V gene: TRBV6-8
D gene: .
clone size: .
CDR3 protein: CASSWGTTAAADTQYF
CDR3 DNA: TGTGCCAGCAGTTGGGGGACAACCGCCGCGGCTGATACGCAGTATTTT

J gene: TRBJ1-3
V gene: TRBV6-2/TRBV6-3
D gene: .
clone size: .
CDR3 protein: CASSQPGYRSGNTIYF
CDR3 DNA: TGTGCCAGCAGCCAACCGGGGTACCGCTCTGGAAACACCATATATTTT

J gene: TRBJ1-4
V gene: TRBV7-8
D gene: .
clone size: once
CDR3 protein: CASSRVGSINEKLFF
CDR3 DNA: TGTGCCAGCAGCCGAGTCGGGTCTATTAATGAAAAACTGTTTTTT